This entry features one TCR beta chain sequence. The source of the sample is a study of blood T cell repertoires in COVID-19. Background on the study: Both acute and convalescent COVID-19 samples were obtained from the United States, Italy and Spain. Sample material is recorded as cDNA or gDNA derived from T cells, B-cell-depleted T cells, or PBMCs.

This CDR3 contains 14 residues. In germline, CDR1 is SEHNR, CDR2 FQNEAQ (reference sequence). Trimming left V 5 bases short and J 8 bases short, with 16 bases between. Authors' methods: Estimates of nucleated cell counts were drawn from the amplification of reference gene primers. Profiled with immunoSEQ multiplex PCR; TCRdb holds only in-frame clones, not every one. Clone size and V and J calls were adopted from that table, with D and trimming inferred from the DNA. The table records about 230,000 clones, roughly 88% of them present only once. The clonotype originates from a man between 40 and 49 years old who had recovered from COVID-19. The specimen sequenced was peripheral blood. V and J are TRBV7-9 and TRBJ1-3; D call uncertain. This chain's CDR3 is CASSRSRVGDTIYF. CDR3 DNA: TGTGCCAGCAGCCGATCCCGCGTCGGGGACACCATATATTTT.